These 5 T cell receptor beta chains were all obtained from the same sample, sequenced in a study of OX40 agonist ivuxolimab in advanced cancers. Sequenced by immunoSEQ multiplex PCR; TCRdb stores in-frame clones only, minus some. The table lists some 150,000 clones, about nine tenths of them singletons. Source: CD4+ or CD8+ T cells sorted from blood, taken in a trial of the OX40 agonist ivuxolimab. Receptors originate from an adult with an advanced solid tumor such as melanoma, head and neck, liver or kidney cancer.

This clone was observed a handful of times. The chain employs TRBV7-6 and TRBJ2-1; 11 nucleotides line up with TRBD2. Germline assignment: CDR1 SGHVS and CDR2 FNYEAQ. Trimming cost V 6 bases and J 3 bases; bases outside gene matches: 4. The CDR3 spans 15 residues. The CDR3 coding sequence is TGTGCCAGCAGTCTCGGGACTAGCGGCTACAATGAGCAGTTCTTC. Protein: CASSLGTSGYNEQFF.

This chain joins TRBV5-1 and TRBJ2-2, with 10 bases fitting TRBD2. The CDR3 has 15 amino acids. Germline V lookup: CDR1 SGHRS, CDR2 YFSETQ. V lost 4 bases, J lost 8 bases, and 8 bases stayed unmatched. The CDR3 protein is CASSHLAGEAGELFF. As DNA, the CDR3 is TGCGCCAGCAGCCACCTAGCGGGAGAGGCTGGGGAGCTGTTTTTT.

The V gene is TRBV28, the J gene TRBJ2-7; TRBD2 matches 8 bases. Germline V gene sequence: CDR1 MDHEN, CDR2 SYDVKM. The CDR3 runs 14 residues. Germline trimming cut 6 bases from V and 6 bases from J; bases unmatched to any gene: 10. CDR3 coding DNA: TGTGCCAGCAGACCGGGACTAGTAAACGGCGAGCAGTACTTC. Translating it yields CASRPGLVNGEQYF.

V and J are TRBV11-2 and TRBJ2-1; the match to TRBD2 covers 12 bases. This CDR3 comprises 17 residues. Germline-derived CDR1 and CDR2 are SGHAT and FQNNGV. V lost 5 bases to trimming and J lost 0 bases; unmatched junction nucleotides: 5. The DNA of the CDR3 is TGTGCCAGCAGCCCCCGGACTAGCGGGAACTCCTACAATGAGCAGTTCTTC. Amino acids: CASSPRTSGNSYNEQFF.

The rearrangement uses TRBV5-1 and TRBJ2-2, with TRBD1 as a possible D gene (6 bases). CDR1 SGHRS and CDR2 YFSETQ come from the germline V gene. With 3 bases removed from V and 2 bases from J, the gap between germline ends came to 11 bases. The CDR3 contains 15 residues. CDR3 residues: CASSSGQTNTGELFF. For the CDR3, the DNA is TGCGCCAGCAGCTCAGGACAGACTAACACCGGGGAGCTGTTTTTT.